The rows below give T cell receptor beta chains drawn from one sample of a study of blood T cell repertoires in COVID-19. TCRdb's copy holds only in-frame clones and misses some; the assay was immunoSEQ multiplex PCR. The table lists around 400,000 clones, roughly 90% of them singletons. Sequenced input: PBMCs or T cells enriched from blood (not recorded which). The origin of the receptors is a woman aged 25 to 39 who had recovered from COVID-19. CDR3s include the opening cysteine and the closing phenylalanine or tryptophan. D genes are given only for firm matches. Clone size appears in some rows only: once, few, many, or a class for an expanded clone.

size	V	J	D	DNA	CDR3
-	TRBV6-2/TRBV6-3	TRBJ2-1	TRBD2	TGTGCCAGCAGCCCCACTCGCGGGGGGGGTCATGAGCAGTTCTTC	CASSPTRGGGHEQFF
-	TRBV7-2	TRBJ2-7	-	TGTGCCAGCAGCTTTGGAGGCAGGTTAAACGAGCAGTACTTC	CASSFGGRLNEQYF
-	TRBV7-6	TRBJ2-7	-	TGTGCCAGCAGCCCAGGGTACTACGAGCAGTACTTC	CASSPGYYEQYF
-	TRBV28	TRBJ2-2	-	TGTGCCAGCAGTTTGGAGCAAACCGGGGAGCTGTTTTTT	CASSLEQTGELFF
-	TRBV7-2	TRBJ2-1	-	TGTGCCAGCAGCTTATTCCCAGGGCACGTATCGAATGAGCAGTTCTTC	CASSLFPGHVSNEQFF
-	TRBV28	TRBJ2-7	TRBD1	TGTGCCAGCAGTGGAGACAGGGTAACCTACGAGCAGTACTTC	CASSGDRVTYEQYF
once	TRBV27	TRBJ1-6	-	TGTGCCAGCAGTTTGTATTCTCTTACTAAACCCTATAATTCACCCCTCCACTTT	CASSLYSLTKPYNSPLHF
-	TRBV5-1	TRBJ1-2	-	TGCGCCAGCAGCTTGGTGGTGCAGGGAAGTCGTTTGCGCTATGGCTACACCTTC	CASSLVVQGSRLRYGYTF
-	TRBV10-3	TRBJ1-2	TRBD1	TGTGCCATCAGTGAGTTACCCGGGACAGGTAGTGGCTACACCTTC	CAISELPGTGSGYTF
-	TRBV6-2/TRBV6-3	TRBJ2-6	TRBD1	TGTGCCAGCAGTCCGAACAGGGGGCCTGGGGCCAACGTCCTGACTTTC	CASSPNRGPGANVLTF
-	TRBV11-3	TRBJ2-1	-	TGTGCCAGCAGCCCCCAAACCCTCACAGGGAAGGACAATGAGCAGTTCTTC	CASSPQTLTGKDNEQFF
-	TRBV9	TRBJ1-1	-	TGTGCCAGCAGCGTAGCTGAGCAGGGGAGCGCTGAAGCTTTCTTT	CASSVAEQGSAEAFF
once	TRBV28	TRBJ2-3	TRBD1	TGTGCCAGCAGTGAGGACAGGAGGTGGGCAGATACGCAGTATTTT	CASSEDRRWADTQYF
-	TRBV2	TRBJ2-7	TRBD1	TGTGCCAGCCACGTAGACGACAGGGGGCATACCTCCTACGAGCAGTACTTC	CASHVDDRGHTSYEQYF
few	TRBV18	TRBJ1-3	-	TGTGCCAGCTCACCAGCAGGTGGAAACACCATATATTTT	CASSPAGGNTIYF
-	TRBV15	TRBJ1-1	-	TGTGCCACCAGCAGAGATCTTATGACTGAAGCTTTCTTT	CATSRDLMTEAFF
-	TRBV28	TRBJ2-7	TRBD2	TGTGCCAGCACCCCGGGACTAGCGGGCCAGTGGTACGAGCAGTACTTC	CASTPGLAGQWYEQYF
-	TRBV7-8	TRBJ1-5	-	TGTGCCAGCAGCTTAGATAGGACAGCTAGCAATCAGCCCCAGCATTTT	CASSLDRTASNQPQHF
-	TRBV7-2	TRBJ1-1	-	TGTGCCAGCAGCTTAGTCGGCTTTGGGGCAATGAACACTGAAGCTTTCTTT	CASSLVGFGAMNTEAFF
-	TRBV4-1	TRBJ1-1	-	TGCGCCAGCAGCCCTTCTGGCTACACTGAAGCTTTCTTT	CASSPSGYTEAFF
-	TRBV5-4	TRBJ2-2	TRBD1	TGTGCCAGCAGCACCCGGACAGGGGGCATCGGGGAGCTGTTTTTT	CASSTRTGGIGELFF
-	TRBV7-9	TRBJ2-1	-	TGTGCCAGCAGCTCTAGCGTTACCTACAATGAGCAGTTCTTC	CASSSSVTYNEQFF
-	TRBV11-2	TRBJ1-1	-	TGTGCCAGCAGCTTAGTCAGGGGCAACACTGAAGCTTTCTTT	CASSLVRGNTEAFF
-	TRBV27	TRBJ1-1	TRBD1	TGTGCCACCGGGACAGCGCCCCAGGCTTTCTTT	CATGTAPQAFF
-	TRBV19	TRBJ2-1	-	TGTGCCAGTAGTATAGGAGGGCCGGGGTCCCGCGAGCAGTTCTTC	CASSIGGPGSREQFF
-	TRBV20-1	TRBJ1-1	-	TGCAATGTAGAGTCGGGTACTGAAGCTTTCTTT	CNVESGTEAFF
-	TRBV19	TRBJ1-2	-	TGTGCCAGTAGTATGGTCGGCCCGGGGGGTGGCGGCTACACCTTC	CASSMVGPGGGGYTF
-	TRBV30	TRBJ2-7	-	TGTGCCTGGAGTAGGGGCGCCGGGACTTTACGCAGTTCCACCTACGAGCAGTACTTC	CAWSRGAGTLRSSTYEQYF
-	TRBV27	TRBJ2-7	-	TGTGCCAGCAGTTTAAACAGGGAAGCCGAGCAGTACTTC	CASSLNREAEQYF
-	TRBV27	TRBJ1-5	TRBD1	TGTGCCAGCAGTTTAATCAGTCCCGGGACAGGGTTCGATAGCAATCAGCCCCAGCATTTT	CASSLISPGTGFDSNQPQHF
-	TRBV4-2	TRBJ1-4	TRBD1	TGTGCCAGCAGCCAGGGACAGGGGGAAAATGAAAAACTGTTTTTT	CASSQGQGENEKLFF
once	TRBV6-5	TRBJ1-1	-	TGTGCCAGCAGTTCGAGTCTGAACACTGAAGCTTTCTTT	CASSSSLNTEAFF
-	TRBV7-9	TRBJ2-7	TRBD1	TGTGCCAGCAGCTTAGCGCTGGGGACAGGGGACGAGCAGTACTTC	CASSLALGTGDEQYF
-	TRBV25-1	TRBJ1-1	TRBD1	TGTGCCAGCAGTGGGACAGGGTACACTGAAGCTTTCTTT	CASSGTGYTEAFF
-	TRBV5-4	TRBJ2-5	TRBD1	TGTGCCAGCAGTGCCGTGACAGGGCCCCGCGAAGAGACCCAGTACTTC	CASSAVTGPREETQYF
-	TRBV4-1	TRBJ2-5	TRBD2	TGCGCCAGCAGCCCATTTGGGACTAGTCGTTACCAAGAGACCCAGTACTTC	CASSPFGTSRYQETQYF
-	TRBV7-9	TRBJ2-3	TRBD2	TGTGCCAGCAGCCGCCGTAGACTAGCGGGGGGCCTACCAGATACGCAGTATTTT	CASSRRRLAGGLPDTQYF
-	TRBV28	TRBJ2-1	TRBD2	TGTGCCAGCCTTCCTAGCCCGGGGGGGTCGTACAATGAGCAGTTCTTC	CASLPSPGGSYNEQFF
-	TRBV5-1	TRBJ2-1	TRBD2	TGCGCCAGCAGCTTAGTAGCGGGGGGGAAAAATGAGCAGTTCTTC	CASSLVAGGKNEQFF
-	TRBV2	TRBJ1-5	-	TGTGCCAGCAGGGAGGATATCTATAGCAATCAGCCCCAGCATTTT	CASREDIYSNQPQHF
-	TRBV18	TRBJ2-7	TRBD1	TGTGCCAGCTCGCCTACAGGGGTCTACTCCTACGAGCAGTACTTC	CASSPTGVYSYEQYF
-	TRBV30	TRBJ1-6	-	TGTGCCTGGAGTGTACTGGGCAGAGTAATTAATTCACCCCTCCACTTT	CAWSVLGRVINSPLHF
-	TRBV7-8	TRBJ1-5	-	TGTGCCAGCAGCTTAGGGGGGGGGCGCAATCAGCCCCAGCATTTT	CASSLGGGRNQPQHF
-	TRBV7-9	TRBJ2-1	-	TGTGCCAGCAGCCCCTGGGGGCCAGCGGGATCCTACAATGAGCAGTTCTTC	CASSPWGPAGSYNEQFF
-	TRBV10-3	TRBJ1-1	-	TGTGCCATCAGTGGCGGGGGGATGAACACTGAAGCTTTCTTT	CAISGGGMNTEAFF